This T cell receptor beta chain originates from a study of OX40 agonist ivuxolimab in advanced cancers. The CDR3 is 12 residues long. The germline V and J ends were trimmed by 7 bases and 8 bases, with 12 bases remaining between them. From germline, CDR1 is SNHLY and CDR2 FYNNEI. Profiled with immunoSEQ multiplex PCR; TCRdb holds only in-frame clones, not every one. The sample yields under 65,000 clones, around 84% seen once. The sequence came from an adult with an advanced solid tumor such as melanoma, head and neck, liver or kidney cancer. The J gene is TRBJ1-5, the V gene TRBV2; TRBD1 is a possible D gene (5 bases). This specimen consisted of CD4+ or CD8+ T cells sorted from blood, obtained in a trial of the OX40 agonist ivuxolimab. For the CDR3, the DNA is TGTGCCAGCACAGAGGGGCGGGAGCCCCAGCATTTT. As protein: CASTEGREPQHF. The variable domain in full, with the rest retrieved from reference TRBV2 and TRBJ1-5, is EPEVTQTPSHQVTQMGQEVILRCVPISNHLYFYWYRQILGQKVEFLVSFYNNEISEKSEIFDDQFSVERPDGSNFTLKIRSTKLEDSAMYFCASTEGREPQHFGDGTRLSIL.